Following are 4 T cell receptor beta chains from one sample sequenced in a study of cytomegalovirus exposure and HLA in healthy donors. Use of 60 Vbeta and 13 Jbeta primers characterized the PCR. Some clones are missing from TCRdb's copy, which holds only in-frame ones; the method was immunoSEQ multiplex PCR. The sample holds 100,000 to 120,000 clones, 70% to 80% seen once. Sequenced input: PBMCs. The receptors shown here come from a woman under 40 in good health and CMV-seropositive.

This chain joins TRBV5-6 and TRBJ2-3; 12 bases line up with TRBD1. The CDR3 runs to 16 residues. CDR1 and CDR2 (germline): SGHDT, YYEEEE. V lost 4 bases and J lost 2; bases outside the gene matches: 5. The CDR3 reads CASSALGQGATDTQYF. In DNA, the CDR3 is TGTGCCAGCAGCGCCCTGGGACAGGGGGCCACAGATACGCAGTATTTT. The complete variable domain, with remaining parts taken from reference TRBV5-6 and TRBJ2-3, reads DAGVTQSPTHLIKTRGQQVTLRCSPKSGHDTVSWYQQALGQGPQFIFQYYEEEERQRGNFPDRFSGHQFPNYSSELNVNALLLGDSALYLCASSALGQGATDTQYFGPGTRLTVL.

The CDR3 loop is CASSEMRAGGRNRTDTQYF. CDR3 bases: TGTGCCAGCAGCGAAATGCGAGCGGGGGGCCGGAACCGCACAGATACGCAGTATTTT. The chain employs TRBV21-1 and TRBJ2-3; TRBD2 was called by the table and not checked on the DNA. TRBV21-1 has pseudogene status. The CDR3 consists of 19 residues.

J is TRBJ2-7 and V is TRBV29-1; D gene unclear. Germline lookup yields CDR1 SQVTM and CDR2 ANQGSEA. The CDR3 has 13 residues. V lost 4 bases and J 4 bases, leaving 14 bases between the germline ends. In DNA, the CDR3 is TGCAGCGTTGCCCCCTCACTTATTTACGAGCAGTACTTC. Amino acids: CSVAPSLIYEQYF.

The CDR3 nucleotides are TGCAGCGTTGGGGACAGGGAAGAGACCCAGTACTTC. Translating it yields CSVGDREETQYF. This rearrangement joins TRBV29-1 to TRBJ2-5; the match to TRBD1 covers 9 bases. This CDR3 has 12 amino acids. Trimming removed 4 bases from V and 3 bases from J; junction bases left unmatched: 0. Germline V gene sequence: CDR1 SQVTM, CDR2 ANQGSEA.